This T cell receptor beta chain was profiled in a study of T cell responses to AZD1222 COVID-19 vaccine (dated by TCRdb to about 2021). Some background on the complete study: A total of under 250 trial participants underwent TCR sequencing, of whom 200 to 220 had received two doses of AZD1222 and around 25 had received two doses of the MenACWY control vaccine. Enrollment into the trials was organized by age into subgroups of 18-55, 56-69 and 70-plus years, and those subgroups contained roughly 140, 27 and 60 TCR-sequenced participants, respectively. General conclusions and limits of the study: Conclusions about previously exposed vaccinees are limited because only six or seven AZD1222 recipients were SARS-CoV-2 seropositive at baseline. No day 14 peak-response samples were available, so repertoires were characterized only after the peak T cell response. Reportedly, almost half of the unique spike-specific TCRs recognized epitopes lying outside the regions that are mutated in the B.1.351 and B.1.1.7 variants. After two AZD1222 doses, both the breadth and the depth of spike-specific TCRs were significantly higher than at day 0 and than in MenACWY recipients. Participants were mostly white British and included more females than males, and it was suggested by the authors that clonal diversity may have been underestimated. The 56-69-year group was small, and its depth increase did not reach significance, likely because of low power. Vaccine-associated CD4 TCRs spanned the whole spike protein, with dominant responses in regions 160-218 and 743-854.

The CDR3 regions of human TCRbeta chains were analyzed by immunosequencing. For the original study's pipeline: TCRs in the repertoires were compared against a reference library of SARS-CoV-2-specific TCRs that had been generated with the MIRA antigen-specificity platform. Breadth was defined as the fraction of unique TCRs that were SARS-CoV-2-associated. Depth was defined as the fraction of total T cells that were SARS-CoV-2-associated. Each spike-specific TCR was assigned to its reactive spike region and to a CD4 or CD8 class using the MIRA data. Log10-transformed breadth and depth values were compared by one-way ANOVA with Sidak's multiple comparisons tests. This immuneACCESS table, as held by TCRdb, lists in-frame sequences with V and J called but not all clones. Of the missing ones, under half trace to an unresolved V gene in checked studies; the others have no known cause. V and J calls plus clone size are reproduced from that table; the DNA served to infer D and trimming. For this sample the table gives over 75,000 clones, of which around 87% were detected only once. About 2.4% of the sample belongs to the ten largest clones.

CDR1 is given as SEHNR and CDR2 as FQNEAQ, both from the germline V gene (reference sequence). From V the trimming removes 5 bases and from J it removes 2 bases, while the gene matches leave 13 bases of the junction unaccounted for. The CDR3 contains 17 residues, cysteine and phenylalanine counted. Here the CDR3 DNA is all that survives: 51 bases in frame from base 1. About this clone: The antigen it binds to is not known. Base qualities are not at hand, and no much larger clone is one base apart.

The time point label here, explained by the study, means: about 28 days (+/-7) after the second vaccine dose. Because spike-specific TCR depth and breadth did not differ between the two schedules, AZD1222 recipients who got a second dose at roughly 4 weeks were pooled with those who got a second dose at roughly 12 weeks. Samples from vaccinated people were obtained from the UK trials COV001 and COV002, which included a single-blind randomized controlled phase 2/3 trial of AZD1222 (ChAdOx1 nCoV-19) in healthy adults. For TCRbeta chain sequencing, PBMC samples from trial participants were taken at day 0 and at day 28 after the second dose.

This TCR derives from an adult who received the AZD1222 COVID-19 vaccine. Recombination connected TRBV7-9 to TRBJ2-7; 9 of the junction bases match TRBD1. Here the sequenced sample was peripheral blood, taken 28 days after the second AZD1222 dose. DNA sequence: TGTGCCAGCAGCCCTATAGGGAGATGGGACAGGGCCTACGAGCAGTACTTC. Its protein product is CASSPIGRWDRAYEQYF.